The clone carrying this T cell receptor (beta chain) was counted only a few times. Its antigen is currently unknown. These data originate in a study of T cells in Graves' hyperthyroidism and ophthalmopathy. Graves' hyperthyroidism without ophthalmopathy progression within 18 months was termed stable. Each diagnosis was grounded in clinical symptoms, serum thyroxine and TRAb, thyroid ultrasound, and orbital computed tomography. V lost 6 bases and J lost 1; bases outside the gene matches: 2. The CDR3 contains 13 residues. General study results and limits: Before onset, by a median of approximately 6.8 months, the model predicted ophthalmopathy. A 13 V-J model separated ophthalmopathy from stable hyperthyroidism.

Authors of the study amplified TCR beta CDR3 regions from RNA transcripts. The HTBI set primed first-round TCR CDR3 RT-PCR. MiXCR was run by TCRdb on the multiplex PCR reads, yielding one entry per CDR3 protein. The sample has around 760,000 distinct CDR3 sequences; about a third are singletons. Input material: blood. The receptor was derived from a woman in her thirties or forties with Graves' hyperthyroidism. The chain joins TRBV12-3 or TRBV12-4 to TRBJ1-1, with TRBD1 matching over 7 bases. As DNA, the CDR3 is TGTGCCAGCAGGGGGACAGAGAACACTGAAGCTTTCTTT. Protein sequence: CASRGTENTEAFF.